This is a list of T cell receptor beta chains from one sample in a study of CD8 T cells in ankylosing spondylitis. Using its own MiXCR run on the 5' RACE reads, TCRdb lists one record per CDR3 protein. The data show around 480,000 distinct CDR3 sequences, approximately 17% seen once. Input material: blood, either unsorted or a sorted T cell fraction (not recorded which). The receptor set was obtained from a male donor with ankylosing spondylitis. Both conserved end residues are part of each CDR3. The D gene is left open where the match is weak. Not all rows give a size; the values are once, few, many and, for expanded clones, a class.

>TRBV5-6|-|TRBJ2-2|few
TGTGCCAGCAGCTTGGGGGGCCTTAAGAACACCGGGGAGCTGTTTTTT
CASSLGGLKNTGELFF
>TRBV20-1|-|TRBJ1-1|many
TGCAGTGCTAGAGTTGATAACACTGAAGCTTTCTTT
CSARVDNTEAFF
>TRBV12-3/TRBV12-4|-|TRBJ2-1|many
TGTGCCAGCAGTTTAGCGCAGGGGCATGAGCAGTTCTTC
CASSLAQGHEQFF
>TRBV18|-|TRBJ2-3|few
TGTGCCAGCTCACCCAACCCCGTGGGGTCTAGCACAGATACGCAGTATTTT
CASSPNPVGSSTDTQYF
>TRBV6-1|-|TRBJ1-5|-
TGTGCCAGCAGCTCCGACTCGATTAGCAATCAGCCCCAGCATTTT
CASSSDSISNQPQHF
>TRBV5-1|TRBD2|TRBJ2-1|-
TGCGCCAGCAGCCAGACTAGCGGGAGTAAGGATGAGCAGTTCTTC
CASSQTSGSKDEQFF
>TRBV18|-|TRBJ2-3|few
TGTGCCAGCTCACCCATTCCCCCGCTGGGGGCAAAACACACAGATACGCAGTATTTT
CASSPIPPLGAKHTDTQYF
>TRBV4-2|-|TRBJ2-1|-
TGTGCCAGCAGCCAAGATCGATCACTTCTCCAGAGCTCCTACAATGAGCAGTTCTTC
CASSQDRSLLQSSYNEQFF
>TRBV20-1|TRBD1|TRBJ2-7|many
TGCAGTGCTGTTGACAGGGGGCGCAACGAGCAGTACTTC
CSAVDRGRNEQYF
>TRBV29-1|-|TRBJ2-7|few
TGCAGCGCCTCCTCAGGGGCCCTCTACGAGCAGTACTTC
CSASSGALYEQYF
>TRBV5-1|TRBD1|TRBJ1-1|many
TGCGCCAGCAGCCCAATCGTACAGGGGGGGAACACTGAAGCTTTCTTT
CASSPIVQGGNTEAFF
>TRBV27|-|TRBJ2-2|few
TGTGCCACCGGAGGGACAGCGAACACCGGGGAGCTGTTTTTT
CATGGTANTGELFF
>TRBV7-2|-|TRBJ2-5|-
TGTGCCAGCAGCTTATCGGCAGGGTTGGCGGAAGAGACCCAGTACTTC
CASSLSAGLAEETQYF
>TRBV5-4|TRBD1|TRBJ2-1|-
TGTGCCAGCAGCTTTTTTTCCGGGACAGGATACAATGAGCAGTTCTTC
CASSFFSGTGYNEQFF
>TRBV7-2|-|TRBJ1-2|few
TGTGCCAGCAGCCCTCCGGGTGGAAGGGGGTCTTTGCATGGCTACACCTTC
CASSPPGGRGSLHGYTF
>TRBV12-3/TRBV12-4|-|TRBJ2-1|few
TGTGCCAGCGGAACCTCCTCCTCCTACAATGAGCAGTTCTTC
CASGTSSSYNEQFF
>TRBV7-9|-|TRBJ1-4|few
TGTGCCAGCAGCTTAACAGGGTTTAATGAAAAACTGTTTTTT
CASSLTGFNEKLFF
>TRBV20-1|-|TRBJ1-6|-
TGCAGTGCTAGTGGCTCTCAGGTGGATATACGGTCACCCCTCCACTTT
CSASGSQVDIRSPLHF
>TRBV7-3|TRBD2|TRBJ2-1|once
TGTGCCAGCAGCTTACTCGGGACTAGCGGGAAGAATAAGCAGTTCTTC
CASSLLGTSGKNKQFF
>TRBV20-1|TRBD1|TRBJ1-1|few
TGCAGGATGTCACAGGGGGCAGGAACTGAAGCTTTCTTT
CRMSQGAGTEAFF
>TRBV10-3|TRBD1|TRBJ2-7|-
TGTGCCATCAGAGGACAGGGAGACGACGAGCAGTACTTC
CAIRGQGDDEQYF
>TRBV7-3|-|TRBJ1-1|few
TGTGCCAGCACCTCCTGGGGGGGGCCTTCCCGCACGGCTGAAGCTTTCTTT
CASTSWGGPSRTAEAFF
>TRBV12-3/TRBV12-4|TRBD2|TRBJ2-1|-
TGTGCCAGCAGGGGGACTAGCGGGGGGAATTACAATGAGCAGTTCTTC
CASRGTSGGNYNEQFF
>TRBV9|TRBD1|TRBJ1-1|-
TGTGCCAGCACACGAACCGGGACAGCCATGGGGACTGAAGCTTTCTTT
CASTRTGTAMGTEAFF
>TRBV2|TRBD2|TRBJ2-3|few
TGTGCCAGCAGGCTTAGGACTAGCGGGAGTGGTACAGATACGCAGTATTTT
CASRLRTSGSGTDTQYF
>TRBV11-2|TRBD1|TRBJ1-4|-
TGTGCCAGCAGCTTAGGCCCTGTGACAGGGGTTGAAAAACTGTTTTTT
CASSLGPVTGVEKLFF
>TRBV5-5|-|TRBJ2-7|-
TGTGCCAGCAGCTTGGCCGCGGGGACCCTCTACGAGCAGTACTTC
CASSLAAGTLYEQYF
>TRBV14|TRBD1|TRBJ2-2|-
TGTGCCAGCAGCCTGGGACAGGGAAGACCCGGGGAGCTGTTTTTT
CASSLGQGRPGELFF